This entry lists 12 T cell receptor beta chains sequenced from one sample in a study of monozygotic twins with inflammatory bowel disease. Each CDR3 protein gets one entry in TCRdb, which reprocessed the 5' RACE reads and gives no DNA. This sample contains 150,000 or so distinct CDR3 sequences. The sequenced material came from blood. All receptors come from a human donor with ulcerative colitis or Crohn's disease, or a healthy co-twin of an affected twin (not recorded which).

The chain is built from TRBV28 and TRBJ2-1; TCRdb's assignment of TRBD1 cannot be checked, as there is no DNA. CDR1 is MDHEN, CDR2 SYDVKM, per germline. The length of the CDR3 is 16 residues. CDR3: CASSLLQGIPYNEQFF.

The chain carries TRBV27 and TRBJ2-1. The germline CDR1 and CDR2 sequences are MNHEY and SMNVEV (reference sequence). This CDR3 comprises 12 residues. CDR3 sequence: CASSARTPEQFF.

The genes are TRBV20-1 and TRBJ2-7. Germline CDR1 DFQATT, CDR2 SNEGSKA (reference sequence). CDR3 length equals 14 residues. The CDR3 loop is CSARGTVLSVEQYF.

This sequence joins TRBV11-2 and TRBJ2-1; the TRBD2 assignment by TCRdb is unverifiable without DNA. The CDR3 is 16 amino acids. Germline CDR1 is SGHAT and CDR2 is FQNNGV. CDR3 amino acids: CASSLGVAGAYNEQFF.

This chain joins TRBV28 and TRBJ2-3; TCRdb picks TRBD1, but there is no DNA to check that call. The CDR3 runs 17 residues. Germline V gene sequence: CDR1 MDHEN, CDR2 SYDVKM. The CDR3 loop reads CASTPGQGLTLTDTQYF.

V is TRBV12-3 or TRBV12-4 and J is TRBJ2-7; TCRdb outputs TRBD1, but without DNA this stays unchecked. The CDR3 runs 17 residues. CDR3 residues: CASSAGGRDRVEYEQYF.

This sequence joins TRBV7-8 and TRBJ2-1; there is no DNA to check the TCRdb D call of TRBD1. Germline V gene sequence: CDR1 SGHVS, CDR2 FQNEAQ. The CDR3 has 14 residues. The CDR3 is CASSYLTGVYEQFF.

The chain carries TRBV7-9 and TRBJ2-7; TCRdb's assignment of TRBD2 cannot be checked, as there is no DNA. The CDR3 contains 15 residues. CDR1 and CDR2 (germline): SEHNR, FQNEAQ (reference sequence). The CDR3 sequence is CASSLDLSDAYEQYF.

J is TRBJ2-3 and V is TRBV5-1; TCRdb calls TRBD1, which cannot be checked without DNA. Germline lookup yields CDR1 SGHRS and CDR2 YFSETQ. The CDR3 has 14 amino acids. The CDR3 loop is CASSLDSRSPAEYF.

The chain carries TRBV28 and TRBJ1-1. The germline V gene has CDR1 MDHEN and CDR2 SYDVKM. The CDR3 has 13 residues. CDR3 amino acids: CASRARRNTEAFF.

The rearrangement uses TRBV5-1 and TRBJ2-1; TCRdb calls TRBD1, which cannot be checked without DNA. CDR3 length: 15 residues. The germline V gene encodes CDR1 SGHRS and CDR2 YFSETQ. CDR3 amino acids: CASSWGQGKGNEQFF.

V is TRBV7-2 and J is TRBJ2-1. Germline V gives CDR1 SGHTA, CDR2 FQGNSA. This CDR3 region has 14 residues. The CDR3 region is CASSFNLGYNEQFF. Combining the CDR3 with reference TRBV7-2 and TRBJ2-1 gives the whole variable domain GAGVSQSPSNKVTEKGKDVELRCDPISGHTALYWYRQSLGQGLEFLIYFQGNSAPDKSGLPSDRFSAERTGGSVSTLTIQRTQQEDSAVYLCASSFNLGYNEQFFGPGTRLTVL.